The clone carrying this T cell receptor beta chain was observed a few times. These data come from a study of blood T cell repertoires in COVID-19. Sequencing used immunoSEQ multiplex PCR; TCRdb keeps in-frame clones, though not all of them. The sample includes approximately 480,000 clones, around 87% of them seen just once. The V end lost 4 bases, the J end lost 0 bases, and 6 bases lay between the germline ends. The CDR3 loop spans 13 amino acids. The germline V gene has CDR1 SNHLY and CDR2 FYNNEI. The sample consisted of PBMCs or T cells enriched from blood (not recorded which). The J gene is TRBJ1-1, the V gene TRBV2; perhaps TRBD1 as D (6 bases). This sequence was found in a woman between 18 and 29 years old who had recovered from COVID-19. CDR3 amino acids: CASSGDMNTEAFF. The CDR3 DNA sequence: TGTGCCAGCAGTGGGGACATGAACACTGAAGCTTTCTTT.